The present T cell receptor beta chain was sequenced within a study of T cell repertoires in cytomegalovirus infection. Across the study: Used in the study were CMV epitopes, some recently identified and HLA-C-restricted, others well-studied and HLA-B-restricted. Points from the study as a whole: Summed public TCR beta family frequency identified CMV carriers bearing the relevant HLA. In two of eight donors, the top clonotype was HLA-C-restricted CMV-specific.

At least ten counts were recorded for this clonotype. What it recognizes is unknown. Each CDR3 protein is one row after TCRdb ran MiXCR on the reads. Here the sample spans around 900,000 distinct CDR3 sequences, about a third being singletons. The CDR3 consists of 16 residues. CDR1 is SGHDN and CDR2 is FVKESK in the germline V gene. V was pared by 3 bases and J by 3 bases, with 17 bases between. Sequenced material: cultured CD8+ T cells from PBMCs, taken from culture after CMV antigen stimulation. This chain connects TRBV14 to TRBJ1-1, with D unclear. This sequence was found in a human donor in good health (CMV status not recorded). Some clones in this sample may be carry-over from other donors' samples. For the CDR3, the DNA is TGTGCCAGCAGCCAGAGACCGATTCCCCCGGACACTGAAGCTTTCTTT. Its translation: CASSQRPIPPDTEAFF.